This T cell receptor beta chain was sequenced for a study of blood T cell repertoires in COVID-19. Study background: PBMCs, B-cell-depleted T cells, or T cells provided the cDNA or gDNA that made up the material.

Data came from immunoSEQ multiplex PCR; TCRdb stores just in-frame clones and leaves some out. The repertoire has around 300,000 clones, approximately 89% of them found once; the top ten carry about 5%. Recruits, aged about 18 to 90 years, lived in 20 to 30 US areas. The study assigned cohorts using participant-reported clinical history. The TCR sequence derives from a woman between 25 and 40 years old who had recovered from COVID-19. Sequenced sample: PBMCs or T cells enriched from blood (not recorded which).

The CDR3 loop reads CASSLPPDRGPNSPLHF. For the CDR3, the DNA is TGTGCCAGCAGTTTACCCCCCGACAGGGGGCCGAATTCACCCCTCCACTTT. The chain joins TRBV28 to TRBJ1-6, with 10 bases fitting TRBD1. The CDR3 spans 17 residues. Germline CDR1 is MDHEN and CDR2 is SYDVKM. The ends lost 2 bases at V and 7 bases at J; junction bases unmatched: 8.